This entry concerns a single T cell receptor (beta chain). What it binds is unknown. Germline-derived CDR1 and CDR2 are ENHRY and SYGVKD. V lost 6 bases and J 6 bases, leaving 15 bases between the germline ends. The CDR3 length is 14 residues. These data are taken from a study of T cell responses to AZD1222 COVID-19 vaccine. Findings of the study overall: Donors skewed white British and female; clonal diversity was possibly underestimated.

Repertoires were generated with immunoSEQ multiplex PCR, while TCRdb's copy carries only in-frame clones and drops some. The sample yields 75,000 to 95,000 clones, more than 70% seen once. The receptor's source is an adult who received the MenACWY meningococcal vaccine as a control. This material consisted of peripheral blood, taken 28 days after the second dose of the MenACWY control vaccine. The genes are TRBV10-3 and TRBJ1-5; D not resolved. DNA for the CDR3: TGTGCCATCAGCCCAGACCCGACAAGTCAGCCCCAGCATTTT. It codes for CAISPDPTSQPQHF.